Below, 3 T cell receptor beta chains from the same sample are listed, as sequenced in a study of tumor and adjacent non-tumor tissue in lung cancer. The library came from three nested PCR rounds adapted from ARM-PCR protocols. TCRdb used MiXCR to reprocess the multiplex PCR reads, holding one entry per CDR3 protein. The profile shows 65,000 to 95,000 distinct CDR3 sequences, around two thirds of them singletons. RNA was extracted from bulk tissue without any cell sorting. Sequenced: lung tumor tissue. The receptors stem from a woman in her 70s with non-small cell lung cancer.

Concerning this clonotype itself: This CDR3 fails to terminate in the conserved phenylalanine or tryptophan, so it likely reflects a read error. CDR3: CASSLTSGSSYNDQFS. The CDR3 bases are TGTGCCAGCAGCTTGACTAGTGGAAGCTCCTACAATGACCAGTTCTCC. J is TRBJ2-1 and V is TRBV5-5; D may be TRBD2 (5 bases). The CDR3 consists of 16 residues. CDR1 is SGHKS and CDR2 is YYEKEE in the germline V gene (reference sequence).

The chain joins TRBV11-3 to TRBJ2-7; TRBD2 agrees at 7 bases. Trimming took 0 bases from V and 8 from J; bases not matched to a gene: 10. Germline V CDR1 and CDR2: SGHNT, YENEEA. The CDR3 has 15 residues. The CDR3 DNA is TGTGCCAGCAGCTTAGATACTAGCGTGAGCGTCAAGCAGTACTTC. This translates into CASSLDTSVSVKQYF.

The CDR3 sequence: CANRKDRAFNEKLFF. CDR3 DNA sequence: TGTGCCAATAGGAAGGACAGGGCCTTTAATGAAAAACTGTTTTTT. The chain links TRBV6-1 to TRBJ1-4; the match to TRBD1 covers 8 bases. The CDR3 covers 15 residues. Unmatched junction bases numbered 11, after V lost 10 bases and J lost 4 bases. Germline V gene sequence: CDR1 MNHNS, CDR2 SASEGT.